This T cell receptor beta chain was profiled in a study of regulatory T cells in long-lasting Graves disease. In its sample, this clonotype was seen a few times. Through Arm-PCR of CDR3 regions and iRepertoire HTBI primers, TCR beta libraries were built. TCRdb re-called the multiplex PCR reads through MiXCR, storing one row per CDR3 protein. The sample lists about 520,000 distinct CDR3 sequences, approximately 12% seen once, with about 8.9% in the top ten. The V end lost 0 bases, the J end lost 10 bases, and 4 bases lay between the germline ends. This CDR3 has 11 amino acids. Germline loops: CDR1 LGHNA, CDR2 YNFKEQ. Time point: newly diagnosed GD, antithyroid drugs for less than 3 months. PBMC-derived RNA was used for the TCR library. Diagnoses of Graves' disease were made by American Thyroid Association guidelines. Peripheral blood, roughly 8.1 milliliters of it, was drawn into EDTA tubes. These data are also associated with another study on T cells in Graves' hyperthyroidism and ophthalmopathy.

Sequences were derived from peripheral blood mononuclear cells (PBMCs), sampled at new diagnosis, from a patient treated with antithyroid drugs. This receptor was obtained from a woman in her twenties or thirties with Graves disease. V usage is TRBV4-2 and J usage is TRBJ2-1; D unclear. For the CDR3, the DNA is TGTGCCAGCAGCCAAGAGGAAGAGCAGTTCTTC. This codes for CASSQEEEQFF.